The rows below give T cell receptor beta chains drawn from one sample of a study of T cell responses to AZD1222 COVID-19 vaccine. Some clones are missing from TCRdb's copy, which holds only in-frame ones; the method was immunoSEQ multiplex PCR. The data show tens of thousands of clones, approximately 90% seen once. The specimen was peripheral blood, collected 28 days after the second AZD1222 dose. Receptors were obtained from an adult who received the AZD1222 COVID-19 vaccine. The CDR3 runs from the conserved cysteine through the conserved F or W. Each record gives: CDR3 protein, CDR3 DNA, clone size, CDR3 length, V gene, D gene, J gene. D genes are given only for firm matches. Clone size is shown for a subset of rows, as once, few, many or a class of expanded clone.

CDR3 protein: CASSSDLGSNQPQHF; CDR3 DNA: TGTGCCAGCAGCTCAGACCTTGGCAGCAATCAGCCCCAGCATTTT; clone size: -; CDR3 length: 15; V gene: TRBV7-9; D gene: -; J gene: TRBJ1-5
CDR3 protein: CATSDLRRAYGYTF; CDR3 DNA: TGTGCCACCAGTGATTTGCGGAGGGCCTATGGCTACACCTTC; clone size: -; CDR3 length: 14; V gene: TRBV24-1; D gene: -; J gene: TRBJ1-2
CDR3 protein: CASSPTSGRGRQYF; CDR3 DNA: TGTGCCAGCAGCCCGACTAGCGGGAGGGGCCGGCAGTACTTC; clone size: -; CDR3 length: 14; V gene: TRBV3-1/TRBV3-2; D gene: TRBD2; J gene: TRBJ2-7
CDR3 protein: CASSLAVDRGNEQFF; CDR3 DNA: TGTGCCAGCAGCTTGGCCGTGGACAGGGGCAATGAGCAGTTCTTC; clone size: once; CDR3 length: 15; V gene: TRBV5-4; D gene: TRBD1; J gene: TRBJ2-1
CDR3 protein: CASSIGPGVDTEAFF; CDR3 DNA: TGTGCCAGTAGTATTGGGCCAGGGGTTGACACTGAAGCTTTCTTT; clone size: -; CDR3 length: 15; V gene: TRBV19; D gene: -; J gene: TRBJ1-1
CDR3 protein: CASSDTSGANVLTF; CDR3 DNA: TGTGCCAGCAGCGATACCTCTGGGGCCAACGTCCTGACTTTC; clone size: once; CDR3 length: 14; V gene: TRBV7-2; D gene: -; J gene: TRBJ2-6
CDR3 protein: CASSFRQKNEKLFF; CDR3 DNA: TGTGCCAGCAGTTTCCGACAGAAGAATGAAAAACTGTTTTTT; clone size: -; CDR3 length: 14; V gene: TRBV6-9; D gene: -; J gene: TRBJ1-4
CDR3 protein: CASSMGLKTGESNQPQHF; CDR3 DNA: TGTGCCAGTAGTATGGGTTTAAAGACAGGGGAGAGCAATCAGCCCCAGCATTTT; clone size: few; CDR3 length: 18; V gene: TRBV19; D gene: TRBD1; J gene: TRBJ1-5
CDR3 protein: CASSTRTKGYTF; CDR3 DNA: TGTGCCAGCAGCACCAGGACAAAAGGCTACACCTTC; clone size: -; CDR3 length: 12; V gene: TRBV5-6; D gene: -; J gene: TRBJ1-2
CDR3 protein: CASSSPLAVYNEQFF; CDR3 DNA: TGTGCCAGCAGTTCTCCCCTAGCGGTTTACAATGAGCAGTTCTTC; clone size: -; CDR3 length: 15; V gene: TRBV2; D gene: TRBD2; J gene: TRBJ2-1
CDR3 protein: CASSPAGYEQYF; CDR3 DNA: TGTGCCAGCTCACCAGCCGGCTACGAGCAGTACTTC; clone size: -; CDR3 length: 12; V gene: TRBV18; D gene: -; J gene: TRBJ2-7
CDR3 protein: CASSAGTGQQETQYF; CDR3 DNA: TGTGCCAGCAGCGCAGGGACAGGCCAGCAAGAGACCCAGTACTTC; clone size: -; CDR3 length: 15; V gene: TRBV9; D gene: TRBD1; J gene: TRBJ2-5
CDR3 protein: CASSDPGLAGGNEQFF; CDR3 DNA: TGCGCCAGCAGTGACCCGGGACTAGCGGGAGGGAATGAGCAGTTCTTC; clone size: -; CDR3 length: 16; V gene: TRBV10-1; D gene: TRBD2; J gene: TRBJ2-1
CDR3 protein: CAWNSGGSGYGYTF; CDR3 DNA: TGTGCCTGGAATTCAGGGGGCTCGGGCTATGGCTACACCTTC; clone size: -; CDR3 length: 14; V gene: TRBV30; D gene: TRBD1; J gene: TRBJ1-2
CDR3 protein: CASSQDRTGNYNEQFF; CDR3 DNA: TGCGCCAGCAGCCAAGATCGGACAGGGAATTACAATGAGCAGTTCTTC; clone size: -; CDR3 length: 16; V gene: TRBV4-3; D gene: TRBD1; J gene: TRBJ2-1
CDR3 protein: CASSLGVNTEAFF; CDR3 DNA: TGTGCCAGCAGCCTCGGAGTGAACACTGAAGCTTTCTTT; clone size: -; CDR3 length: 13; V gene: TRBV28; D gene: -; J gene: TRBJ1-1
CDR3 protein: CASIPGVPPGELFF; CDR3 DNA: TGTGCCAGTATTCCCGGGGTTCCTCCCGGGGAGCTGTTTTTT; clone size: -; CDR3 length: 14; V gene: TRBV19; D gene: -; J gene: TRBJ2-2
CDR3 protein: CASRGQYTEAFF; CDR3 DNA: TGTGCCAGCCGGGGGCAGTACACTGAAGCTTTCTTT; clone size: -; CDR3 length: 12; V gene: TRBV11-3; D gene: -; J gene: TRBJ1-1
CDR3 protein: CASSLQGGNTIYF; CDR3 DNA: TGTGCCAGCAGCTTGCAGGGTGGAAACACCATATATTTT; clone size: -; CDR3 length: 13; V gene: TRBV11-3; D gene: -; J gene: TRBJ1-3
CDR3 protein: CASSFGTGSLAYEQYF; CDR3 DNA: TGTGCCAGCAGTTTCGGGACAGGGTCCTTGGCCTACGAGCAGTACTTC; clone size: few; CDR3 length: 16; V gene: TRBV27; D gene: TRBD1; J gene: TRBJ2-7
CDR3 protein: CASTDRANTGELFF; CDR3 DNA: TGTGCCAGCACGGACCGCGCGAACACCGGGGAGCTGTTTTTT; clone size: -; CDR3 length: 14; V gene: TRBV3-1/TRBV3-2; D gene: -; J gene: TRBJ2-2
CDR3 protein: CASRGNTEAFF; CDR3 DNA: TGTGCCAGCAGGGGGAACACTGAAGCTTTCTTT; clone size: -; CDR3 length: 11; V gene: TRBV28; D gene: -; J gene: TRBJ1-1
CDR3 protein: CSVDREVNYGYTF; CDR3 DNA: TGCAGCGTTGACAGGGAGGTTAACTATGGCTACACCTTC; clone size: -; CDR3 length: 13; V gene: TRBV29-1; D gene: -; J gene: TRBJ1-2
CDR3 protein: CSVDHLTKRGGGNYGYTF; CDR3 DNA: TGCAGCGTTGATCACCTAACCAAGAGGGGAGGGGGTAACTATGGCTACACCTTC; clone size: -; CDR3 length: 18; V gene: TRBV29-1; D gene: -; J gene: TRBJ1-2
CDR3 protein: CASSVGDSNLGGYTF; CDR3 DNA: TGTGCCAGCAGCGTAGGGGACTCCAATCTTGGAGGCTACACCTTC; clone size: -; CDR3 length: 15; V gene: TRBV9; D gene: -; J gene: TRBJ1-2
CDR3 protein: CASRGQYNSPLHF; CDR3 DNA: TGTGCCAGTAGAGGACAGTATAATTCACCCCTCCACTTT; clone size: -; CDR3 length: 13; V gene: TRBV19; D gene: -; J gene: TRBJ1-6
CDR3 protein: CASRDSFWAYF; CDR3 DNA: TGTGCCAGCAGGGACAGCTTCTGGGCGTACTTC; clone size: -; CDR3 length: 11; V gene: TRBV2; D gene: -; J gene: TRBJ2-5
CDR3 protein: CASSNDVEYGYTF; CDR3 DNA: TGTGCCAGCAGCAACGACGTCGAGTATGGCTACACCTTC; clone size: -; CDR3 length: 13; V gene: TRBV6-5; D gene: -; J gene: TRBJ1-2